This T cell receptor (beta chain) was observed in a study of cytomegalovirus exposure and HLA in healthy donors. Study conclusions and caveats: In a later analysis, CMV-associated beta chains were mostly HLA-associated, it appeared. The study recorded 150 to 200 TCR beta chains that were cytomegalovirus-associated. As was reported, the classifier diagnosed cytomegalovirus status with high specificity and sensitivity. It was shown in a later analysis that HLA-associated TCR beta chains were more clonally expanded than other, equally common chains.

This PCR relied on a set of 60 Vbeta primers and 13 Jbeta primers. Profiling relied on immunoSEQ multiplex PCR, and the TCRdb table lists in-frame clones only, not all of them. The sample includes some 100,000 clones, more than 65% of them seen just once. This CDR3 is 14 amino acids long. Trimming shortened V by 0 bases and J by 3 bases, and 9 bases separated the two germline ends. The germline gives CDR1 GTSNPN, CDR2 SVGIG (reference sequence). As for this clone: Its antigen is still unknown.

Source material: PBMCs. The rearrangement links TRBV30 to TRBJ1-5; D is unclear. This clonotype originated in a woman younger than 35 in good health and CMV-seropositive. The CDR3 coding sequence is TGTGCCTGGAGTGTTAATTTCTACAATCAGCCCCAGCATTTT. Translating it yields CAWSVNFYNQPQHF. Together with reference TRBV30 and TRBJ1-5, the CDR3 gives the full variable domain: SQTIHQWPATLVQPVGSPLSLECTVEGTSNPNLYWYRQAAGRGLQLLFYSVGIGQISSEVPQNLSASRPQDRQFILSSKKLLLSDSGFYLCAWSVNFYNQPQHFGDGTRLSIL.